The 8 T cell receptor beta chains reported below all come from one sample, sequenced in a study of blood T cell repertoires in COVID-19. Profiled with immunoSEQ multiplex PCR; TCRdb holds only in-frame clones, not every one. The repertoire holds hundreds of thousands of clones, with around 87% as singletons. The source material was peripheral blood. The receptors shown here come from a woman in her sixties or seventies with COVID-19, enrolled during active disease.

The rearrangement uses TRBV7-3 and TRBJ2-3; 8 nucleotides line up with TRBD1. Germline V gene sequence: CDR1 SGHTA, CDR2 FQGTGA. This CDR3 is built from 15 residues. The V gene end was trimmed by 2 bases and the J gene end by 4 bases; junction bases not matched to a gene: 5. CDR3 in amino acids: CASSLGQGASDTQYF. CDR3 nucleotide sequence: TGTGCCAGCAGCTTAGGCCAGGGGGCTTCAGATACGCAGTATTTT.

The chain is built from TRBV6-6 and TRBJ1-2; 11 nucleotides align to TRBD1. The CDR3 consists of 15 residues. Germline assignment: CDR1 MNHNY and CDR2 SVGAGI (reference sequence). The J segment lost 8 bases and the V segment lost 5 bases, leaving 10 bases of the junction unmatched. The CDR3: CASSASGQGATGYTF. CDR3 coding DNA: TGTGCCAGCAGTGCCTCAGGACAGGGGGCGACGGGCTACACCTTC.

V and J are TRBV7-3 and TRBJ2-1; D perhaps matches TRBD1 (5 bases). This CDR3 region has 14 residues. Germline lookup yields CDR1 SGHTA and CDR2 FQGTGA. V lost 5 bases and J lost 3, with 11 bases in between. Here the CDR3 reads CASSPTGNYNEQFF. The CDR3, as DNA: TGTGCCAGCAGCCCCACAGGAAACTACAATGAGCAGTTCTTC.

Details on this clone: One end of the junction fails to match germline, which may point to a read error. The chain is built from TRBV27 and TRBJ2-2; D is unresolved. Germline V gene lookup returns CDR1 MNHEY and CDR2 SMNVEV (reference sequence). CDR3 length equals 16 residues. CDR3 coding DNA: TGTGCCAGCAGTGTATCCCCTCATGGCAACACCGGGGAGCTGTTTTTT. It translates to CASSVSPHGNTGELFF.

The table lists this clone with a few counts. The chain is built from TRBV5-1 and TRBJ2-5; D not certain. V lost 6 bases and J lost 4, with 13 bases in between. From germline, CDR1 is SGHRS and CDR2 YFSETQ. The CDR3 is 13 amino acids. CDR3 protein: CASTRRLGETQYF. The CDR3 region has the DNA TGCGCCAGCACCCGGCGGCTTGGAGAGACCCAGTACTTC.

The V call is TRBV9, the J call TRBJ2-7; 9 nucleotides align to TRBD2. The CDR3 runs 15 residues. Trimming cost V 0 bases and J 0 bases; bases outside gene matches: 1. The germline CDR1 and CDR2 sequences are SGDLS and YYNGEE. The CDR3 nucleotides read TGTGCCAGCAGCGTAGGTAGCGGGAGCTCCTACGAGCAGTACTTC. Its protein product is CASSVGSGSSYEQYF.

The chain combines TRBV4-1 with TRBJ2-3; D perhaps matches TRBD1 (5 bases). CDR3 length: 17 residues. In germline, CDR1 is MGHRA, CDR2 YSYEKL. V was trimmed by 1 base and J by 3 bases, leaving 17 bases between them. CDR3 amino acids: CASSQVRAGPTTDTQYF. As DNA, the CDR3 is TGCGCCAGCAGCCAAGTAAGGGCAGGGCCTACGACAGATACGCAGTATTTT.

The chain employs TRBV18 and TRBJ1-1, with D possibly TRBD1 on 6 matching bases. In germline, CDR1 is KGHSH, CDR2 LQKENI. The V and J ends lost 8 bases and 0 bases respectively, with 10 bases between them. The CDR3 is made up of 13 amino acids. The CDR3: CASARGLNTEAFF. Here the CDR3 DNA reads TGTGCCAGCGCGAGGGGGTTGAACACTGAAGCTTTCTTT.